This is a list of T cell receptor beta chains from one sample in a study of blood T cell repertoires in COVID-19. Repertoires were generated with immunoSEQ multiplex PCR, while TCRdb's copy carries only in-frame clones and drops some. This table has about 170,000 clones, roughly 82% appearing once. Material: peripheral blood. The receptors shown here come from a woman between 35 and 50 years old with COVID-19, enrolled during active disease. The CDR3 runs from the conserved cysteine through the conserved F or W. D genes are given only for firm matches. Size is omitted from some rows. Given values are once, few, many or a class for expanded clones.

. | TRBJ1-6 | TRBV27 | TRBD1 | TGTGCCAGCAGTTTTCGACAGGGCGATTCACCCCTCCACTTT | CASSFRQGDSPLHF
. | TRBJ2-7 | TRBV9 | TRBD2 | TGTGCCAGCAGCCCGCGGACTAGCGGGTTTTACGAGCAGTACTTC | CASSPRTSGFYEQYF
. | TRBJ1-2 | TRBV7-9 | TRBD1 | TGTGCCAGCAGCTTAGCCTGGACAGGGGATAATGGCTACACCTTC | CASSLAWTGDNGYTF
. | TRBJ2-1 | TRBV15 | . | TGTGCCACCAGTAGGGGAAGCAATGAGCAGTTCTTC | CATSRGSNEQFF
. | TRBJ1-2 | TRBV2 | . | TGTGCCAGCCAGGGTCCAGGACAGCCCTATGGCTACACCTTC | CASQGPGQPYGYTF
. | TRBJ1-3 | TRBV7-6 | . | TGTGCCAGCAGCGACCCGGGACACAACTCTGGAAACACCATATATTTT | CASSDPGHNSGNTIYF
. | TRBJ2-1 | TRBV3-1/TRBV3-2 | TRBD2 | TGTGCCAGCAGCCCGGCGGGGGTTGAGCAGTTCTTC | CASSPAGVEQFF
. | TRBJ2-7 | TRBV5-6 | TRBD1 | TGTGCCAGCAGTCCTTATTACAGGGGTTCCTACGAGCAGTACTTC | CASSPYYRGSYEQYF
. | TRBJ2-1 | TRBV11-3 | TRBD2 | TGTGCCAGCAGCTTAGGGCTACGCGGGGGCAATGAGCAGTTCTTC | CASSLGLRGGNEQFF
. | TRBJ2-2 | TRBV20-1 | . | TGCAGTGCCCCGGCCCAGGGTGAGCTGTTTTTT | CSAPAQGELFF
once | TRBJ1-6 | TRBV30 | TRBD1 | TGTGCCTGGAGTGTCGTCTCGGGACAGGGGGGAAAATCGCGGAATTCACCCCTCCACTTT | CAWSVVSGQGGKSRNSPLHF
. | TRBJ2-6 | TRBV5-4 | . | TGTGCCAGCAGCTTGGCCTCCTGGGGAGTCTCTGGGGCCAACGTCCTGACTTTC | CASSLASWGVSGANVLTF
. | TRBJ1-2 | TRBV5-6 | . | TGTGCCAGCAGCTCTGGGGCAGGGCGTAGCGGCTACACCTTC | CASSSGAGRSGYTF
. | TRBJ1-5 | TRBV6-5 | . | TGTGCCAGCAGGTCTACAGGGCGCAATCAGCCCCAGCATTTT | CASRSTGRNQPQHF
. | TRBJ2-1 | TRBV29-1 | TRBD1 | TGCAGCGCCCAGGACAGGGCCAATGAGCAGTTCTTC | CSAQDRANEQFF
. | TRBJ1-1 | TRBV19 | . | TGTGCCAGTAGTGTGACAGCTACCCTCATGAACACTGAAGCTTTCTTT | CASSVTATLMNTEAFF
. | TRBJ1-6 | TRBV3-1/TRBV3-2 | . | TGTGCCAGCAGCCAAGACAGGGTTTCACCCCTCCACTTT | CASSQDRVSPLHF
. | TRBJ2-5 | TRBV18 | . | TGTGCCAGCTCACCACAGGGGAACCAAGAGACCCAGTACTTC | CASSPQGNQETQYF
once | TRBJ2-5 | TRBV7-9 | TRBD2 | TGTGCCAGCAGCTTAGCCTCACTAGCGCGAGAGACCCAGTACTTC | CASSLASLARETQYF
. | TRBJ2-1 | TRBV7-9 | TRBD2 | TGTGCCAGCAGCCTCCAGACTAGCCCGAACAATGAGCAGTTCTTC | CASSLQTSPNNEQFF
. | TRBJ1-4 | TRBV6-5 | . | TGTGCCAGCAGACTAGGACAGTTAAATGAAAAACTGTTTTTT | CASRLGQLNEKLFF
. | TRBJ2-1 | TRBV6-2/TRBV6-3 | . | TGTGCCAGCAGTTACTCATGGCAGGGAGGCTACAATGAGCAGTTCTTC | CASSYSWQGGYNEQFF
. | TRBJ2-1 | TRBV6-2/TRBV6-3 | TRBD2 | TGTGCCAGCAGTCATAGCGGGAGGGCCCCCAATGAGCAGTTCTTC | CASSHSGRAPNEQFF
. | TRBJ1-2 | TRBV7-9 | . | TGTGCCAGCAGCTTAACCGCGTCCGGGGATGGCTACACCTTC | CASSLTASGDGYTF
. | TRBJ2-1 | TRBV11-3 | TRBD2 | TGTGCCAGCAGCTTAGGGGGGACTAAGTACAATGAGCAGTTCTTC | CASSLGGTKYNEQFF
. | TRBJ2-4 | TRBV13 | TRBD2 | TGTGCCAGCAGCTTATCCCTAGCGGGAAAACACATTCAGTACTTC | CASSLSLAGKHIQYF
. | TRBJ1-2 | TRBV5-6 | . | TGTGCCAGCAGCTTGGTAGACCCAGGCTATGGCTACACCTTC | CASSLVDPGYGYTF
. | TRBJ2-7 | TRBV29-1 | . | TGCAGCGTTGTAGGGACACTCGCCTACGAGCAGTACTTC | CSVVGTLAYEQYF
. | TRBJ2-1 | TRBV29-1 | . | TGCAGCGTAGCAGGGGTGTCCTACAATGAGCAGTTCTTC | CSVAGVSYNEQFF
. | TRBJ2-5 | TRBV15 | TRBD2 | TGTGCCACCAGCAGCGGCCCGACTAGCGGGGGGCTGAATACCCAGTACTTC | CATSSGPTSGGLNTQYF
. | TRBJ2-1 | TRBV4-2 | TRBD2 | TGTGCCAGCAGCCAAGAGGTCGCGGGAGTCGGGGATGAGCAGTTCTTC | CASSQEVAGVGDEQFF
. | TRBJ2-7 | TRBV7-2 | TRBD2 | TGTGCCAGCAGCTTGGCCGGGACTAGCGGGACCGAGCAGTACTTC | CASSLAGTSGTEQYF
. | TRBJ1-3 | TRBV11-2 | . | TGTGCCAGCAGCTTAGCAGGGTTTGGAAACACCATATATTTT | CASSLAGFGNTIYF
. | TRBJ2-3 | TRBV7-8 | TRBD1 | TGTGCCAGCAGCTTAGCAATCCGACAGGGGAAAGATACGCAGTATTTT | CASSLAIRQGKDTQYF
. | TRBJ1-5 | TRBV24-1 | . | TGTGCCACCAGTGATCGTAATAGGCGCGATGACCCGGAGGACCATAGCAATCAGCCCCAGCATTTT | CATSDRNRRDDPEDHSNQPQHF
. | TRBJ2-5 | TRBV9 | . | TGTGCCAGCAGCCGAAATTACAGGGAAGAGACCCAGTACTTC | CASSRNYREETQYF
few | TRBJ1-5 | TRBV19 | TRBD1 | TGTGCCAGTAGTGTGGGACAGCTCGGGGGTCAGCCCCAGCATTTT | CASSVGQLGGQPQHF